This T cell receptor (beta chain) was documented in a study of blood T cell repertoires in COVID-19. Profiled with immunoSEQ multiplex PCR; TCRdb holds only in-frame clones, not every one. The profile shows 200,000 to 250,000 clones, around 85% of them singletons. Trimming took 5 bases from V and 4 from J, leaving 4 bases between them. Germline V gene sequence: CDR1 KGHDR, CDR2 SFDVKD. The CDR3 has 11 amino acids. The sequenced material came from peripheral blood. This TCR was recovered from a man older than 75 with acute or convalescent COVID-19. V and J are TRBV24-1 and TRBJ1-2; D ambiguous. CDR3 residues: CATSAGYGYTF. The CDR3 bases are TGTGCCACCAGTGCGGGCTATGGCTACACCTTC.